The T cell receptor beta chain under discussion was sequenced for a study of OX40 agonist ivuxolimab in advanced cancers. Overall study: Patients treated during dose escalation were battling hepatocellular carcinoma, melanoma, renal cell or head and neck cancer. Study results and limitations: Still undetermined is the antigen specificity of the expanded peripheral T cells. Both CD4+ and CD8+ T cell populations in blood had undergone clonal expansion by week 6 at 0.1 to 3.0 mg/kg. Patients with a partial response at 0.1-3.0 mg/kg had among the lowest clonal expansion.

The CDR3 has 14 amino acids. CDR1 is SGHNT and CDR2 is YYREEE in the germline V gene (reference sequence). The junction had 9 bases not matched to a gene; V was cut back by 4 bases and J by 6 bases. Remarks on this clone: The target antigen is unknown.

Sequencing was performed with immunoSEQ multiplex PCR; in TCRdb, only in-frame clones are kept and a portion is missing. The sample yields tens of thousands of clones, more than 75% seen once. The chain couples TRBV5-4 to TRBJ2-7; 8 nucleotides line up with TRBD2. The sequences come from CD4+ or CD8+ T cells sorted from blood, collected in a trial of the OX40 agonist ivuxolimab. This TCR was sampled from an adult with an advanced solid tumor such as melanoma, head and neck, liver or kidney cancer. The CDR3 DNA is TGTGCCAGCAGCCCCCCGGGGGGGCAAAGCGAGCAGTACTTC. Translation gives CASSPPGGQSEQYF.